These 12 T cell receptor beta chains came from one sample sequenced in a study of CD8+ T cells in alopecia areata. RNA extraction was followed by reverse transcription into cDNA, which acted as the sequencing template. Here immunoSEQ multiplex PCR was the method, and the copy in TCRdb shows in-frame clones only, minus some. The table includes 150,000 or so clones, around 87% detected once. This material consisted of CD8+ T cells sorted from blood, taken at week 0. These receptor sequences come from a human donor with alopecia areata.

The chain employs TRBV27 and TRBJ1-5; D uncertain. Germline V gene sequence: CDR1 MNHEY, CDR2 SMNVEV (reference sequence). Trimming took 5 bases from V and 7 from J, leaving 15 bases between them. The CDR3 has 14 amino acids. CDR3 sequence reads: CASSLEGSGQPQHF. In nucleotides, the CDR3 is TGTGCCAGCAGTCTGGAGGGATCCGGCCAGCCCCAGCATTTT.

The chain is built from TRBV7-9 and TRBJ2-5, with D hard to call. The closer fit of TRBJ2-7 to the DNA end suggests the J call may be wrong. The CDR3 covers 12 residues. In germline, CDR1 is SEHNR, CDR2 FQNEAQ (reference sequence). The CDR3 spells CASTPSAYEQYF. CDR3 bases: TGTGCCAGCACACCCAGTGCCTACGAGCAGTACTTC.

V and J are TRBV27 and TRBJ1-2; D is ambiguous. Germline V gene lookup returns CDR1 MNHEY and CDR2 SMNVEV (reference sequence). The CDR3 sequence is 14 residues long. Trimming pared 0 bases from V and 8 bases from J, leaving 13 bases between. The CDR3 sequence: CASSLSGSNRGYTF. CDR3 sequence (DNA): TGTGCCAGCAGTTTATCTGGGAGTAACCGCGGCTACACCTTC.

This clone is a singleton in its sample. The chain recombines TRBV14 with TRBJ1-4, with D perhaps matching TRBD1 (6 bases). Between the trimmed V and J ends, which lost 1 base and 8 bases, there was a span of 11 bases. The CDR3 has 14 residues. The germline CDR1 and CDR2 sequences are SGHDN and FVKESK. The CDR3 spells CASSQVDRTEKLFF. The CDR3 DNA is TGTGCCAGCAGCCAAGTAGACAGGACCGAAAAACTGTTTTTT.

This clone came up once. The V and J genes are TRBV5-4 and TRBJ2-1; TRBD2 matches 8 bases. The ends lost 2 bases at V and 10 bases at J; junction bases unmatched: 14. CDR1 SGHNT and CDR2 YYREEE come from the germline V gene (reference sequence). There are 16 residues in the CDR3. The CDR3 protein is CASSFESGVAGLEQFF. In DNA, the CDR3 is TGTGCCAGCAGCTTCGAATCGGGGGTAGCGGGGTTGGAGCAGTTCTTC.

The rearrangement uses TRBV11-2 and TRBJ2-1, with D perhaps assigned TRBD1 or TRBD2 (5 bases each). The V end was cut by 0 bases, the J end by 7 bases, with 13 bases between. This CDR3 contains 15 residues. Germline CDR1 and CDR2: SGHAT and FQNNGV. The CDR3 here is CASSLEGDRGNEQFF. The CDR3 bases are TGTGCCAGCAGCTTAGAAGGGGACCGCGGAAATGAGCAGTTCTTC.

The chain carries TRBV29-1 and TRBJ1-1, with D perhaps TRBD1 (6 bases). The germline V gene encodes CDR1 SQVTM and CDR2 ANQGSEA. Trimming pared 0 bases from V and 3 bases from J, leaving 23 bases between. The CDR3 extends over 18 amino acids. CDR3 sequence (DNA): TGCAGCGTTGAAGATCCTGTTCTCAGGGGACAAACGGACACTGAAGCTTTCTTT. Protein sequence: CSVEDPVLRGQTDTEAFF.

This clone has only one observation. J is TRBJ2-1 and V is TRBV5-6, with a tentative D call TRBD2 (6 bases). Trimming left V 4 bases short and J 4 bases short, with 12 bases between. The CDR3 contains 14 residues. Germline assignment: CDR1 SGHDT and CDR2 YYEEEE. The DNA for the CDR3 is TGTGCCAGCAGCCCCGGGACTGTTTACAATGAGCAGTTCTTC. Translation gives CASSPGTVYNEQFF.

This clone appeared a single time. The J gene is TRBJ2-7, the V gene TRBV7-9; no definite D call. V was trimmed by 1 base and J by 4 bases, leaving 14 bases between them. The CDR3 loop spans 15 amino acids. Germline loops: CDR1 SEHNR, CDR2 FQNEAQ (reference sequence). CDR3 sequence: CASSLVGILAYEQYF. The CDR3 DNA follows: TGTGCCAGCAGCTTAGTAGGCATCCTGGCTTACGAGCAGTACTTC.

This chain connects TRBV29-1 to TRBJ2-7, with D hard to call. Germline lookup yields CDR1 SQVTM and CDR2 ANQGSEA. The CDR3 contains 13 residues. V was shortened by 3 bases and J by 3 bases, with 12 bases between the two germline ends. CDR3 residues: CSVETPKSYEQYF. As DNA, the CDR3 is TGCAGCGTTGAGACTCCTAAAAGCTACGAGCAGTACTTC.

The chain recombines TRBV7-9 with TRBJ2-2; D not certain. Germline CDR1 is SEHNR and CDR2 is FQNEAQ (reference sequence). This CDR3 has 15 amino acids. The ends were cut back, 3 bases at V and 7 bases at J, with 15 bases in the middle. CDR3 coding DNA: TGTGCCAGCAGCTTCGTAGCCGCTGGAAGCGGGGAGCTGTTTTTT. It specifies CASSFVAAGSGELFF.

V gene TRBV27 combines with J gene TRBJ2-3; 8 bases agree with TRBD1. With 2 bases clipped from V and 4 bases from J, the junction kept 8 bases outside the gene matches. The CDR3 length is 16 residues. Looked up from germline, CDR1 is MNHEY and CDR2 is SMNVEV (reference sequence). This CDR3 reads CASSLSGQGRPDTQYF. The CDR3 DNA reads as TGTGCCAGCAGTTTAAGTGGACAGGGCAGGCCAGATACGCAGTATTTT.